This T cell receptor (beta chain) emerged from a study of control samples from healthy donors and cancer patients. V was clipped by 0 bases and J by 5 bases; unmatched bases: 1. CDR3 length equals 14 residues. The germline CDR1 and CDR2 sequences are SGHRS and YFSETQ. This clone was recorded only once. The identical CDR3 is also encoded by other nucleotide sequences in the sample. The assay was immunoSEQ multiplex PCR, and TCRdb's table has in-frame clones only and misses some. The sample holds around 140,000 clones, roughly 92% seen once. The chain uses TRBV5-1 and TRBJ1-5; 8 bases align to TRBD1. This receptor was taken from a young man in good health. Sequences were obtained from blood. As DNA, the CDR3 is TGCGCCAGCAGCTTGGCAGGGGGCGATCAGCCCCAGCATTTT. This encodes CASSLAGGDQPQHF.